The 10 T cell receptor beta chains given below trace back to one sample, sequenced in a study of technical replicates of blood from a few donors. The protocol was immunoSEQ multiplex PCR, while the TCRdb copy is restricted to in-frame clones and leaves out a portion. The sample includes approximately 81,000 clones, roughly 95% of them seen just once. The sequenced material came from T cells isolated from PBMCs. These receptors originate from a human donor in good health.

CDR3 amino acids: CASSPEGWDEQFF. The CDR3 bases are TGTGCCAGCTCACCGGAGGGGTGGGATGAGCAGTTCTTC. The chain joins TRBV18 to TRBJ2-1; weak D call: TRBD2 (6 bases). The germline CDR1 and CDR2 sequences are KGHSH and LQKENI. Trimming left V 3 bases short and J 8 bases short, with 11 bases between. CDR3 length equals 13 residues.

The gene calls are TRBV6-5 and TRBJ2-3; 7 bases line up with TRBD2. The CDR3 loop spans 14 amino acids. V lost 7 bases to trimming and J lost 6 bases; unmatched junction nucleotides: 10. Per the germline V gene, CDR1 is MNHEY and CDR2 is SVGAGI. The CDR3 spells CASKIGGSRDTQYF. The CDR3 DNA sequence: TGTGCCAGCAAAATCGGCGGGAGTCGGGATACGCAGTATTTT.

This chain connects TRBV9 to TRBJ2-2, with a tentative D call TRBD1 (6 bases). V was trimmed by 0 bases and J by 0 bases, leaving 9 bases between them. The CDR3 sequence is 16 residues long. The germline V gene encodes CDR1 SGDLS and CDR2 YYNGEE. CDR3 in amino acids: CASSVGGTSNTGELFF. The CDR3 DNA is TGTGCCAGCAGCGTAGGGGGGACATCGAACACCGGGGAGCTGTTTTTT.

V and J are TRBV25-1 and TRBJ2-7; possible D gene TRBD1, 5 bases. V lost 1 base to trimming and J lost 3 bases, with 7 bases between them. The germline V gene encodes CDR1 MGHDK and CDR2 SYGVNS. The CDR3 runs to 13 residues. The chain's CDR3 is CASSELQGYEQYF. The CDR3 nucleotides are TGTGCCAGCAGTGAATTGCAGGGCTACGAGCAGTACTTC.

The chain employs TRBV19 and TRBJ1-2, with D possibly TRBD1 on 6 matching bases. V lost 5 bases, J lost 4 bases, and 8 bases lay in between. Germline V gene lookup returns CDR1 LNHDA and CDR2 SQIVND (reference sequence). The CDR3 covers 12 residues. The CDR3 is CASSPDSYGYTF. CDR3 sequence (DNA): TGTGCCAGTAGTCCGGACAGCTATGGCTACACCTTC. Filled out from reference TRBV19 and TRBJ1-2, the complete variable domain reads DGGITQSPKYLFRKEGQNVTLSCEQNLNHDAMYWYRQDPGQGLRLIYYSQIVNDFQKGDIAEGYSVSREKKESFPLTVTSAQKNPTAFYLCASSPDSYGYTFGSGTRLTVV.

The CDR3 here is CTSDDREGGTEAFF. Here the CDR3 DNA reads TGCACCAGCGACGACAGGGAAGGAGGGACTGAAGCTTTCTTT. The rearrangement joins TRBV1 to TRBJ1-1; TRBD1, the table's D call, was not compared with the DNA. TRBV1 is reported as a pseudogene. This CDR3 is built from 14 residues.

The J gene is TRBJ2-3, the V gene TRBV9, with 7 nucleotides matching TRBD2. This CDR3 has 16 residues. J lost 0 bases, V lost 0 bases, and 4 bases had no gene match. Germline V lookup: CDR1 SGDLS, CDR2 YYNGEE. The CDR3 DNA reads TGTGCCAGCAGCGTAGCTGGGGGGGGAAGCACAGATACGCAGTATTTT. Its translation is CASSVAGGGSTDTQYF. The whole variable domain, remainder taken from reference TRBV9 and TRBJ2-3, is DSGVTQTPKHLITATGQRVTLRCSPRSGDLSVYWYQQSLDQGLQFLIQYYNGEERAKGNILERFSAQQFPDLHSELNLSSLELGDSALYFCASSVAGGGSTDTQYFGPGTRLTVL.

This sequence joins TRBV7-9 and TRBJ1-1; possible D gene TRBD1, 6 bases. V was trimmed by 5 bases and J by 5 bases, leaving 9 bases between them. The CDR3 covers 12 residues. Germline V CDR1 and CDR2: SEHNR, FQNEAQ (reference sequence). The CDR3 nucleotides are TGTGCCAGCAGCAAGGGGGGGACTGAAGCTTTCTTT. Translation gives CASSKGGTEAFF.

This clone was seen just once. The chain combines TRBV13 with TRBJ2-7, with TRBD2 matching over 9 bases. V shed 5 bases, J shed 2 bases, and the junction held 4 bases outside the gene matches. The CDR3 extends over 14 amino acids. CDR1 and CDR2 from the germline V gene are PRHDT and FYEKMQ (reference sequence). The CDR3 here is CASSPAGGPYEQYF. Here the CDR3 DNA reads TGTGCCAGCAGCCCAGCGGGAGGACCCTACGAGCAGTACTTC. The full variable domain, in which reference TRBV13 and TRBJ2-7 provide the parts outside the CDR3, is AAGVIQSPRHLIKEKRETATLKCYPIPRHDTVYWYQQGPGQDPQFLISFYEKMQSDKGSIPDRFSAQQFSDYHSELNMSSLELGDSALYFCASSPAGGPYEQYFGPGTRLTVT.

V usage is TRBV7-9 and J usage is TRBJ2-1; TRBD2 matches 9 bases. Germline loops: CDR1 SEHNR, CDR2 FQNEAQ (reference sequence). Germline trimming cut 4 bases from V and 15 bases from J; bases unmatched to any gene: 7. The length of the CDR3 is 12 residues. CDR3 sequence reads: CASSWGPREGFF. The DNA of the CDR3 is TGTGCCAGCAGCTGGGGACCGCGGGAGGGGTTCTTC.